A single sample gave rise to the 11 T cell receptor beta chains below, sequenced in a study of T cells in narcolepsy. TCRdb's copy holds only in-frame clones and misses some; the assay was immunoSEQ multiplex PCR. The data show about 24,000 clones, with just over 60% seen just once and approximately 12% held by the top ten. Sequenced input: memory (CD45RA-) CD4+ T cells from blood. Every receptor here comes from a human donor in good health.

J is TRBJ2-1 and V is TRBV7-2, with unresolved D. V lost 0 bases and J 0 bases, leaving 6 bases between the germline ends. The CDR3 is made up of 15 amino acids. From germline, CDR1 is SGHTA and CDR2 FQGNSA. CDR3 loop: CASSLAPTSYNEQFF. CDR3 sequence (DNA): TGTGCCAGCAGCTTAGCCCCCACCTCCTACAATGAGCAGTTCTTC.

This chain joins TRBV6-6 and TRBJ1-5; the D is unclear. The CDR3 runs 15 residues. V lost 6 bases to trimming and J lost 4 bases, with 16 bases between them. Germline CDR1 MNHNY, CDR2 SVGAGI (reference sequence). CDR3 protein: CASSPTGGSNQPQHF. The CDR3 DNA follows: TGTGCCAGCAGCCCTACGGGAGGGTCTAATCAGCCCCAGCATTTT.

This clone was observed a few times. J is TRBJ1-2 and V is TRBV28; 10 bases agree with TRBD1. With V trimmed by 5 bases and J by 2 bases, 5 bases remained unmatched. Per germline, CDR1 MDHEN and CDR2 SYDVKM. This CDR3 contains 15 residues. In DNA form, the CDR3 reads TGTGCCAGCAGTCCCTCGGACAGGGGGAACTATGGCTACACCTTC. Amino acid sequence: CASSPSDRGNYGYTF.

This sequence joins TRBV7-2 and TRBJ2-5, with 7 bases aligning to TRBD1. This CDR3 spans 16 amino acids. The V and J ends lost 3 bases and 5 bases, in that order; junction bases with no gene match: 12. The germline CDR1 and CDR2 sequences are SGHTA and FQGNSA. The CDR3 is CASSLGHRGIRETQYF. In DNA, the CDR3 is TGTGCCAGCAGCTTGGGCCACAGGGGAATTAGGGAGACCCAGTACTTC.

Only one count was recorded for this clone. The chain links TRBV6-1 to TRBJ2-7; the D is unclear. V was clipped by 3 bases and J by 5 bases, with 14 bases between them. The CDR3 is 14 amino acids. Germline CDR1 MNHNS, CDR2 SASEGT. The CDR3: CASSDRRILDEQYF. For the CDR3, the DNA is TGTGCCAGCAGTGATAGGCGTATCCTGGACGAGCAGTACTTC.

V gene TRBV6-6 combines with J gene TRBJ2-3; tentatively, D is TRBD2 (7 bases). Germline CDR1 reads MNHNY; CDR2 reads SVGAGI (reference sequence). V was pared by 6 bases and J by 10 bases, with 23 bases between. This CDR3 is 15 amino acids long. The chain's CDR3 is CASRQEGGNFRPQYF. The CDR3 bases are TGTGCCAGCAGGCAGGAGGGGGGGAATTTCCGGCCGCAGTATTTT.

The chain carries TRBV5-6 and TRBJ2-7, with 10 nucleotides matching TRBD1. Germline V gene sequence: CDR1 SGHDT, CDR2 YYEEEE. V shed 0 bases, J shed 5 bases, and the junction held 5 bases outside the gene matches. The length of the CDR3 is 15 residues. The CDR3 nucleotides are TGTGCCAGCAGCTTGGCCCTGGGACAGGGGAACGAGCAGTACTTC. Protein product: CASSLALGQGNEQYF.

This clone was seen a handful of times. V usage is TRBV9 and J usage is TRBJ2-1; D is ambiguous. Germline V gene data show CDR1 as SGDLS and CDR2 as YYNGEE. Trimming removed 0 bases at V and 2 bases at J, with 9 bases between. CDR3 length: 15 residues. This CDR3 is CASSVVGGPYNEQFF. The CDR3 bases are TGTGCCAGCAGCGTAGTTGGCGGCCCCTACAATGAGCAGTTCTTC.

This clone was found a few times. This chain links TRBV7-2 with TRBJ2-7; D call uncertain. This CDR3 is built from 16 residues. V lost 0 bases, J lost 2 bases, and 14 bases lay in between. CDR1 and CDR2 (germline): SGHTA, FQGNSA. In DNA form, the CDR3 reads TGTGCCAGCAGCTTAGCGGGCGGTTTCTCAACCTACGAGCAGTACTTC. Translated: CASSLAGGFSTYEQYF. The whole variable domain, filled in from reference TRBV7-2 and TRBJ2-7, reads GAGVSQSPSNKVTEKGKDVELRCDPISGHTALYWYRQSLGQGLEFLIYFQGNSAPDKSGLPSDRFSAERTGGSVSTLTIQRTQQEDSAVYLCASSLAGGFSTYEQYFGPGTRLTVT.

CDR3 amino acids: CASIQRGGTGELFF. For the CDR3, the DNA is TGTGCCAGCATTCAACGGGGGGGAACCGGGGAGCTGTTTTTT. The chain recombines TRBV2 with TRBJ2-2; 8 positions match TRBD2. Trimming removed 7 bases from V and 5 bases from J; junction bases left unmatched: 6. The CDR3 length is 14 residues. Germline V gene data show CDR1 as SNHLY and CDR2 as FYNNEI.

The chain carries TRBV28 and TRBJ1-6, with unresolved D. Looked up from germline, CDR1 is MDHEN and CDR2 is SYDVKM. This CDR3 has 16 residues. Trimming took off 6 bases at V and 5 bases at J, with 17 bases between the two ends. The CDR3 DNA reads as TGTGCCAGCAGCTGGGGATTTCCAAGGAATAATTCACCCCTCCACTTT. Residues: CASSWGFPRNNSPLHF.